This T cell receptor (beta chain) was captured in a study of T cells in localized non-small cell lung cancer. Sequenced by immunoSEQ multiplex PCR; TCRdb stores in-frame clones only, minus some. The table shows roughly 26,000 clones, with about 85% occurring only once. Germline CDR1 GTSNPN, CDR2 SVGIG (reference sequence). The CDR3 is 15 residues long. Losses at the gene ends were 1 base for V and 7 bases for J; bases not matched to a gene: 9. The TCR originated in an older female donor with stage II squamous cell lung carcinoma. Sequencing was performed on peripheral blood, taken before any cancer treatment. The rearrangement joins TRBV30 to TRBJ1-5; TRBD1 matches at 8 bases. Written as DNA, the CDR3 is TGTGCCTGGAGTGGCCCAGGGGGCGCGGGGCAGCCCCAGCATTTT. The encoded protein is CAWSGPGGAGQPQHF.